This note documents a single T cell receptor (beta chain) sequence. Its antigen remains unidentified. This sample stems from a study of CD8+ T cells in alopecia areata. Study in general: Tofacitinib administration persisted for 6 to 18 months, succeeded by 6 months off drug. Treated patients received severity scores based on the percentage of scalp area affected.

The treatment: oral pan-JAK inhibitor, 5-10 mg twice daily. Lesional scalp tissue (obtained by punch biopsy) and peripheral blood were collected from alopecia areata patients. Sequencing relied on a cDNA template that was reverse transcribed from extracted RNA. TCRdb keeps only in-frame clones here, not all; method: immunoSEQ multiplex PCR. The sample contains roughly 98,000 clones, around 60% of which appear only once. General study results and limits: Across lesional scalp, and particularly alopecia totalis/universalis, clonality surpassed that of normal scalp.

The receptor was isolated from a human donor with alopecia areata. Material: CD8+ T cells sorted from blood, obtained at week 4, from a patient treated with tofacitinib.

CDR3 amino acids: CASSLDQGRTEAFF. Written as DNA, the CDR3 is TGCGCCAGCAGCTTGGATCAGGGGCGCACTGAAGCTTTCTTT. The rearrangement links TRBV5-1 to TRBJ1-1; D is possibly TRBD1 (6 bases). V was cut by 0 bases and J by 4 bases, with 10 bases left in between. From germline, CDR1 is SGHRS and CDR2 YFSETQ. This CDR3 spans 14 amino acids.